The 20 T cell receptor beta chains reported below all come from one sample, sequenced in a study of shared clonotypes between healthy human individuals. Measured with immunoSEQ multiplex PCR; TCRdb has only the in-frame clones, and not every one. The sample shows approximately 2.3 million clones, approximately 95% of them seen only once. Sequenced input: naive CD4+ T cells from PBMCs. Documented subset: CD45RA+ positively selected. The receptors here all came from a man aged 18-30 years in good health. Some clones in this sample may be carry-over from other donors' samples.

This clone was seen only once. V is TRBV30 and J is TRBJ1-5; TRBD1 matches 7 bases. CDR1 and CDR2 (germline): GTSNPN, SVGIG (reference sequence). This CDR3 comprises 15 residues. Trimming cost V 3 bases and J 0 bases; bases outside gene matches: 5. CDR3 residues: CAWRRDSNSNQPQHF. CDR3 coding DNA: TGTGCCTGGAGGAGGGACAGCAATAGCAATCAGCCCCAGCATTTT.

The chain couples TRBV7-9 to TRBJ1-2; no reliable D call. The CDR3 has 13 residues. Trimming shortened V by 5 bases and J by 0 bases, and 7 bases separated the two germline ends. Germline CDR1 reads SEHNR; CDR2 reads FQNEAQ (reference sequence). CDR3 region: CASSGESNYGYTF. For the CDR3, the DNA is TGTGCCAGCAGCGGGGAATCTAACTATGGCTACACCTTC.

This clone appeared once. V and J are TRBV28 and TRBJ1-5; no firm D call. The germline CDR1 and CDR2 sequences are MDHEN and SYDVKM. The CDR3 contains 15 residues. V lost 7 bases and J 4 bases, leaving 17 bases between the germline ends. CDR3 protein: CASTPGGGINQPQHF. The CDR3 coding sequence is TGTGCCAGCACTCCCGGTGGTGGAATTAATCAGCCCCAGCATTTT.

A remark on this clone: Other DNA sequences in this specimen translate into the identical CDR3. V usage is TRBV29-1 and J usage is TRBJ2-5; D uncertain. Trimming removed 4 bases at V and 1 base at J, with 7 bases between. Germline assignment: CDR1 SQVTM and CDR2 ANQGSEA. The CDR3 runs 12 residues. The chain's CDR3 is CSVVGSQETQYF. The CDR3 region has the DNA TGCAGCGTTGTAGGAAGCCAAGAGACCCAGTACTTC.

The V and J genes are TRBV5-1 and TRBJ2-7; no definite D call. This CDR3 contains 14 residues. Trimming took 0 bases from V and 4 from J, leaving 11 bases between them. In germline, CDR1 is SGHRS, CDR2 YFSETQ. CDR3 loop: CASSLAESPYEQYF. For the CDR3, the DNA is TGCGCCAGCAGCTTGGCCGAATCACCTTACGAGCAGTACTTC.

The CDR3 DNA follows: TGTGCCAGCAGCTTAGATTCCGGGCCGGACACCATATATTTT. This encodes CASSLDSGPDTIYF. V and J are TRBV11-2 and TRBJ1-3; no firm D call. The germline CDR1 and CDR2 sequences are SGHAT and FQNNGV. The CDR3 contains 14 residues. Trimming pared 0 bases from V and 8 bases from J, leaving 11 bases between.

The genes are TRBV5-5 and TRBJ1-5; D uncertain. CDR3 length: 14 residues. Germline CDR1 and CDR2: SGHKS and YYEKEE (reference sequence). The V end was cut by 5 bases, the J end by 2 bases, with 11 bases between. The CDR3 DNA reads TGTGCCAGCAGTATCCCGGGTCGCAATCAGCCCCAGCATTTT. This encodes CASSIPGRNQPQHF.

The V and J genes are TRBV6-6 and TRBJ2-7, with D hard to call. The CDR3 runs to 11 residues. V dropped 7 bases and J dropped 11 bases, with 15 bases sitting between them. Germline V gene data show CDR1 as MNHNY and CDR2 as SVGAGI (reference sequence). CDR3 protein: CASIFLGFKYF. CDR3 DNA sequence: TGTGCCAGCATCTTCCTCGGATTTAAGTACTTC.

With respect to this clone: The same CDR3 is also encoded by other DNA sequences in this sample. J is TRBJ2-7 and V is TRBV7-2; D uncertain. Trimming pared 3 bases from V and 0 bases from J, leaving 6 bases between. CDR3 length: 13 residues. Per the germline V gene, CDR1 is SGHTA and CDR2 is FQGNSA. DNA of the CDR3: TGTGCCAGCAGCTTCAGGATCTCCTACGAGCAGTACTTC. Protein product: CASSFRISYEQYF.

The rearrangement uses TRBV28 and TRBJ1-5, with D uncertain. The V end was cut by 5 bases, the J end by 7 bases, with 21 bases between. CDR3 length: 16 amino acids. Germline V gives CDR1 MDHEN, CDR2 SYDVKM. CDR3 sequence reads: CASSAPGRGLGQPQHF. Written as DNA, the CDR3 is TGTGCCAGCAGTGCCCCGGGGAGAGGGCTCGGCCAGCCCCAGCATTTT.

Turning to this clone: Within the sample, other DNA sequences also encode this same CDR3. V usage is TRBV18 and J usage is TRBJ2-7; D is unclear. V lost 3 bases and J 1 base, leaving 7 bases between the germline ends. The CDR3 consists of 13 residues. In germline, CDR1 is KGHSH, CDR2 LQKENI. The CDR3 spells CASSPTLSYEQYF. For the CDR3, the DNA is TGTGCCAGCTCACCGACCCTATCCTACGAGCAGTACTTC.

This chain uses TRBV9 with TRBJ2-5; 12 bases map to TRBD2. CDR1 is SGDLS and CDR2 is YYNGEE in the germline V gene. The CDR3 is 17 residues long. Trimming took 0 bases from V and 2 from J; bases not matched to a gene: 5. The CDR3 coding sequence is TGTGCCAGCAGCGTAGACCTAGCGGGAGGGCTTCAAGAGACCCAGTACTTC. Translation: CASSVDLAGGLQETQYF.

This chain uses TRBV6-5 with TRBJ1-3; no clear D. The CDR3 is made up of 14 amino acids. V shed 2 bases and J shed 0 bases, with 5 bases lying between them. Germline lookup yields CDR1 MNHEY and CDR2 SVGAGI. CDR3 sequence (DNA): TGTGCCAGCAGTTACGGAGCCTCTGGAAACACCATATATTTT. The encoded protein is CASSYGASGNTIYF.

This chain links TRBV28 with TRBJ2-7, with 7 bases that match TRBD2. Germline CDR1 reads MDHEN; CDR2 reads SYDVKM. V shed 6 bases, J shed 2 bases, and the junction held 13 bases outside the gene matches. The CDR3 contains 16 residues. In nucleotides, the CDR3 is TGTGCCAGCAGCTTGTGGGGGGGGACGGCGACCTACGAGCAGTACTTC. Translating it yields CASSLWGGTATYEQYF.

The chain uses TRBV5-1 and TRBJ2-7; no clear D gene. The CDR3 totals 16 residues. Between the trimmed V and J ends, which lost 1 base and 0 bases, there was a span of 14 bases. Per the germline V gene, CDR1 is SGHRS and CDR2 is YFSETQ. The CDR3, as DNA: TGCGCCAGCAGCTTGTGGGTGGGCACGAGCTCCTACGAGCAGTACTTC. This codes for CASSLWVGTSSYEQYF.

About this clone itself: The same CDR3 is also encoded by other DNA sequences in this sample. The chain recombines TRBV7-3 with TRBJ2-1; TRBD2 matches at 10 bases. CDR3 length: 15 residues. The V gene end was trimmed by 3 bases and the J gene end by 4 bases; junction bases not matched to a gene: 3. Germline lookup yields CDR1 SGHTA and CDR2 FQGTGA. The CDR3: CASSFRLAGYNEQFF. The DNA for the CDR3 is TGTGCCAGCAGCTTCCGACTAGCGGGTTACAATGAGCAGTTCTTC.

As to this clone: This sample includes further DNA sequences coding for the same CDR3. This chain uses TRBV7-3 with TRBJ2-3; no firm D call. There are 12 residues in the CDR3. Trimming removed 3 bases from V and 6 bases from J, with 7 bases in between. CDR1 and CDR2 (germline): SGHTA, FQGTGA. The CDR3 nucleotides read TGTGCCAGCAGCTTGGGCTTGGATACGCAGTATTTT. It specifies CASSLGLDTQYF.

This clone was recorded once. This rearrangement joins TRBV15 to TRBJ1-5, with D maybe TRBD1 (5 bases). Germline V gene sequence: CDR1 LNHNV, CDR2 YYDKDF (reference sequence). The CDR3 runs to 16 residues. V lost 0 bases and J 6 bases, leaving 15 bases between the germline ends. CDR3 amino acids: CATSRDRPGRAQPQHF. CDR3 coding DNA: TGTGCCACCAGCAGAGACCGTCCAGGGCGGGCTCAGCCCCAGCATTTT.

The gene calls are TRBV6-5 and TRBJ2-3; 7 bases align to TRBD2. The J segment lost 3 bases and the V segment lost 5 bases, leaving 5 bases of the junction unmatched. Germline values: CDR1 MNHEY, CDR2 SVGAGI. This CDR3 region has 14 residues. The CDR3 protein is CASSPRGGTDTQYF. DNA for the CDR3: TGTGCCAGCAGTCCCCGCGGGGGTACAGATACGCAGTATTTT.

The V and J genes are TRBV7-3 and TRBJ2-7; no clear D. With 2 bases removed from V and 2 bases from J, the gap between germline ends came to 10 bases. Germline CDR1 and CDR2: SGHTA and FQGTGA. CDR3 length equals 14 residues. CDR3 sequence: CASSLSPNTYEQYF. The CDR3 bases are TGTGCCAGCAGCTTATCTCCAAATACCTACGAGCAGTACTTC. The full variable domain, in which reference TRBV7-3 and TRBJ2-7 provide the parts outside the CDR3, is GAGVSQTPSNKVTEKGKYVELRCDPISGHTALYWYRQSLGQGPEFLIYFQGTGAADDSGLPNDRFFAVRPEGSVSTLKIQRTERGDSAVYLCASSLSPNTYEQYFGPGTRLTVT.